This TCR beta chain was captured by sequencing in a study of T cell repertoires in cytomegalovirus infection. Turning to the study itself: CMV epitopes that were recently identified and HLA-C-restricted were used alongside well-studied HLA-B-restricted ones. It was the public TCR beta signatures that indicated both CMV infection and matching HLA type.

One entry per CDR3 protein, called by TCRdb with MiXCR from the reads. The profile covers about 830,000 distinct CDR3 sequences, with approximately 30% appearing a single time and around an eighth taken by the ten largest. Whole-study results and caveats: It was HLA-C-restricted CMV-specific TCR beta clonotypes that dominated the response ex vivo. Cumulative public TCR beta family frequency identified carriers of CMV plus the relevant HLA.

Trimming removed 6 bases at V and 4 bases at J, with 12 bases between. This CDR3 is 13 amino acids long. Note on this clonotype: As yet, its antigen is unknown.

The clonotype originates from a human donor in good health (CMV status not recorded). Some clones in this sample may be carry-over from other donors' samples. The chain uses TRBV12-3 or TRBV12-4 and TRBJ1-1, with a weak D call TRBD1 (6 bases). The sequenced sample was cultured CD8+ T cells from PBMCs, obtained from culture after CMV antigen stimulation. The CDR3 sequence: CASRGASGTEAFF. The CDR3 DNA sequence: TGTGCCAGCAGGGGGGCATCAGGCACTGAAGCTTTCTTT.